Each of the 10 T cell receptor beta chains below was sequenced from the same sample in a study of blood T cell repertoires in COVID-19. TCRdb's copy holds only in-frame clones and misses some; the assay was immunoSEQ multiplex PCR. Among around 330,000 clones listed, roughly 87% were seen once. Specimen: PBMCs or T cells enriched from blood (not recorded which). These receptor sequences come from a woman aged 18 to 35 who had recovered from COVID-19.

The chain joins TRBV7-8 to TRBJ1-4; D remains unclear. V was pared by 5 bases and J by 10 bases, with 20 bases between. Germline values: CDR1 SGHVS, CDR2 FQNEAQ. The CDR3 has 15 residues. The chain's CDR3 is CASSPRRTPPGKLFF. In DNA, the CDR3 is TGTGCCAGCAGCCCCCGCCGGACTCCCCCTGGAAAACTGTTTTTT.

J is TRBJ1-1 and V is TRBV4-2; D is perhaps TRBD1 (6 bases). Germline V gene data show CDR1 as LGHNA and CDR2 as YNFKEQ. The V gene lost 7 bases and the J gene lost 0 bases, with 12 bases spanning the gap. The CDR3 extends over 14 amino acids. CDR3 coding DNA: TGTGCCAGCACCGTGGACAGTATGAACACTGAAGCTTTCTTT. Its translation is CASTVDSMNTEAFF.

This clone was found many times. CDR3 in DNA: TGTGCCAGCTCACCGACCCCGGCTAGCGGGGGAACAGATACGCAGTATTTT. It is translated as CASSPTPASGGTDTQYF. The V and J genes are TRBV18 and TRBJ2-3; 10 bases agree with TRBD2. J was trimmed by 3 bases and V by 3 bases; bases with no gene match: 9. The germline V gene encodes CDR1 KGHSH and CDR2 LQKENI. This CDR3 has 17 amino acids.

This chain uses TRBV2 with TRBJ2-4; a weak D match, TRBD2 (5 bases). Trimming cost V 6 bases and J 3 bases, with 12 bases left between them. CDR1 is SNHLY, CDR2 FYNNEI, per germline. The CDR3 has 14 amino acids. As DNA, the CDR3 is TGTGCCAGCAGGAGGGTCGTGGGCAAAAACATTCAGTACTTC. The encoded protein is CASRRVVGKNIQYF.

V usage is TRBV6-2 or TRBV6-3 and J usage is TRBJ2-7; 11 bases map to TRBD1. From germline, CDR1 is MNHEY and CDR2 SVGEGT. The CDR3 is made up of 15 amino acids. The trim removed 5 bases at V and 5 bases at J, leaving 8 bases unmatched. The CDR3 nucleotides read TGTGCCAGCAGTGGCCCGGGACAGGGGGTCCACGAGCAGTACTTC. Amino acid sequence: CASSGPGQGVHEQYF.

The rearrangement uses TRBV7-2 and TRBJ2-7; 10 positions agree with TRBD2. CDR1 is SGHTA, CDR2 FQGNSA, per germline. J was trimmed by 4 bases and V by 6 bases; bases with no gene match: 9. The CDR3 has 15 amino acids. This CDR3 is CASSLHLAGAYEQYF. The CDR3, as DNA: TGTGCCAGCAGTTTGCATCTAGCGGGAGCGTACGAGCAGTACTTC.

This chain connects TRBV28 to TRBJ2-5, with D perhaps matching TRBD2 (6 bases). The germline gives CDR1 MDHEN, CDR2 SYDVKM. The ends were cut back, 5 bases at V and 4 bases at J, with 17 bases in the middle. The CDR3 extends over 15 amino acids. CDR3: CASSRGAYRGETQYF. In DNA, the CDR3 is TGTGCCAGCAGTCGCGGGGCATACCGTGGAGAGACCCAGTACTTC.

This rearrangement joins TRBV5-1 to TRBJ1-1, with 11 nucleotides matching TRBD1. This CDR3 contains 15 residues. After removal of 3 bases from V and 4 bases from J, the junction contained 5 bases not matched to a gene. From germline, CDR1 is SGHRS and CDR2 YFSETQ. CDR3 in amino acids: CASSSRTGGVTEAFF. The CDR3 bases are TGCGCCAGCAGCTCCAGGACAGGGGGCGTCACTGAAGCTTTCTTT.

The rearrangement joins TRBV19 to TRBJ1-4; possibly TRBD1 for D (6 bases). The CDR3 sequence is 16 residues long. Looked up from germline, CDR1 is LNHDA and CDR2 is SQIVND (reference sequence). Deletions cut 5 bases from V and 1 base from J, with 14 bases between. CDR3 protein: CASSSPGDLTNEKLFF. CDR3 DNA: TGTGCCAGTAGTTCCCCAGGGGATTTAACTAATGAAAAACTGTTTTTT. Drawing the rest from reference TRBV19 and TRBJ1-4, the complete variable domain is DGGITQSPKYLFRKEGQNVTLSCEQNLNHDAMYWYRQDPGQGLRLIYYSQIVNDFQKGDIAEGYSVSREKKESFPLTVTSAQKNPTAFYLCASSSPGDLTNEKLFFGSGTQLSVL.

As DNA, the CDR3 is TGTGCCAGCAGCCAAGGGGAGGGCTCCTACAATGAGCAGTTCTTC. Translating gives CASSQGEGSYNEQFF. This chain links TRBV4-2 with TRBJ2-1, with 7 bases matching TRBD2. V lost 1 base, J lost 0 bases, and 0 bases stayed unmatched. Germline V CDR1 and CDR2: LGHNA, YNFKEQ. CDR3 size: 15 residues.